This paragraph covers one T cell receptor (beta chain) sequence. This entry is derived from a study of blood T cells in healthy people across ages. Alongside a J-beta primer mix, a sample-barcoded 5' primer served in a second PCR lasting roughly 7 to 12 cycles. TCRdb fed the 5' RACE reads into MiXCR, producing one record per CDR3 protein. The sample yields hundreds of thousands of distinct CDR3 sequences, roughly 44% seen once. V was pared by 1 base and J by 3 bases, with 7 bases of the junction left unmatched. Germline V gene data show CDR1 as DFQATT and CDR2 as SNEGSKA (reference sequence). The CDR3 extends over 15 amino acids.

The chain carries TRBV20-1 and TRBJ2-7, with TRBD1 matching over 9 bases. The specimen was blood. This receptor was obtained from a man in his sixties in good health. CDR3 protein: CSARVFQDRGYEQYF. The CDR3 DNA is TGCAGTGCTAGAGTCTTCCAGGACAGGGGCTACGAGCAGTACTTC.